The next 4 T cell receptor beta chains were all read from a single sample in a study of blood T cell repertoires in COVID-19. The data were produced by immunoSEQ multiplex PCR, yet TCRdb's version contains in-frame clones alone and is incomplete. This repertoire shows roughly 120,000 clones, around 80% found once; its top ten account for under 3%. The specimen was peripheral blood. The receptors derive from a man aged 50 to 60 with acute or convalescent COVID-19.

CDR3 sequence: CASSLDRGYEQYF. The CDR3 DNA is TGTGCCAGCAGCCTCGACAGGGGTTACGAGCAGTACTTC. This chain uses TRBV5-6 with TRBJ2-7; 8 positions match TRBD1. The CDR3 is made up of 13 amino acids. Germline trimming cut 4 bases from V and 4 bases from J; bases unmatched to any gene: 4. Germline V gene sequence: CDR1 SGHDT, CDR2 YYEEEE.

V and J are TRBV28 and TRBJ1-1, with D tentatively TRBD1 (6 bases). Trimming stripped 5 bases from V and 8 bases from J, with 12 bases between. Per the germline V gene, CDR1 is MDHEN and CDR2 is SYDVKM. This CDR3 comprises 12 residues. The chain's CDR3 is CASSVKGTEAFF. The CDR3 coding sequence is TGTGCCAGCAGTGTTAAAGGGACAGAAGCTTTCTTT.

V gene TRBV5-1 combines with J gene TRBJ2-5; D call uncertain. The CDR3 contains 15 residues. Germline V CDR1 and CDR2: SGHRS, YFSETQ. Trimming shortened V by 0 bases and J by 2 bases, and 11 bases separated the two germline ends. In DNA form, the CDR3 reads TGCGCCAGCAGCTTGGCTACCATTTTTCAAGAGACCCAGTACTTC. Translated, it gives CASSLATIFQETQYF.

The chain joins TRBV5-5 to TRBJ2-1; 8 bases match TRBD1. CDR1 and CDR2 from the germline V gene are SGHKS and YYEKEE (reference sequence). The V and J ends lost 4 bases and 4 bases, in that order; junction bases with no gene match: 7. This CDR3 is built from 15 residues. DNA of the CDR3: TGTGCCAGCAGCGGGGGACAGGCCGCGTACAATGAGCAGTTCTTC. Translated, it gives CASSGGQAAYNEQFF.